These T cell receptor beta chains were read from a single sample in a study of shared clonotypes between healthy human individuals. Data came from immunoSEQ multiplex PCR; TCRdb stores just in-frame clones and leaves some out. The sample records approximately 500,000 clones, approximately 85% being singletons. Sample: PBMCs. The receptors were gathered from a woman between 40 and 55 years old in good health. Some clones in this sample may be carry-over from other donors' samples. The CDR3 runs from the conserved cysteine through the conserved F or W. A D gene is named only where the DNA matches it firmly. The size field is filled for only some rows; it gives once, few, many or a size class.

d_call,clone_size,v_call,j_call,cdr3_length,cdr3_nt,cdr3_aa
NA,NA,TRBV4-2,TRBJ1-1,16,TGTGCCAGCAGCCAAGGTTTTGGGGACATGAACACTGAAGCTTTCTTT,CASSQGFGDMNTEAFF
NA,NA,TRBV5-1,TRBJ2-7,14,TGCGCCAGCAGCTTGGACAGGACTCTTGGGGAGCAGTACTTC,CASSLDRTLGEQYF
NA,NA,TRBV14,TRBJ2-6,16,TGTGCCAGCAGCCGGAGTGGTGGCTCTGGGGCCAACGTCCTGACTTTC,CASSRSGGSGANVLTF
NA,few,TRBV5-1,TRBJ2-1,12,TGCGCCAGCAGCTTGGGGGACAATGAGCAGTTCTTC,CASSLGDNEQFF
NA,many,TRBV28,TRBJ1-1,14,TGTGCCAGCCCACCCCCCGGGGCCAGGACTGAAGCTTTCTTT,CASPPPGARTEAFF
NA,NA,TRBV7-8,TRBJ2-2,14,TGTGCCAGCAGCTCTCTCGCGAACACCGGGGAGCTGTTTTTT,CASSSLANTGELFF
NA,NA,TRBV7-6,TRBJ2-7,15,TGTGCCAGCAGCTTAGCTTCGACAGGCCCTTACGAGCAGTACTTC,CASSLASTGPYEQYF
TRBD1,once,TRBV4-1,TRBJ2-2,15,TGCGCCAGCAGCCACCCACAGGGGATCACCGGGGAGCTGTTTTTT,CASSHPQGITGELFF
NA,once,TRBV6-5,TRBJ2-1,11,TGTGCCAGCAGCAGGGGTAATGAGCAGTTCTTC,CASSRGNEQFF
TRBD1,NA,TRBV30,TRBJ2-4,14,TGTGCCTGGGAGACAGGGGACGCCAAAAACATTCAGTACTTC,CAWETGDAKNIQYF
NA,once,TRBV18,TRBJ2-2,17,TGTGCCAGCCGGCAGAGCGTTTCCCCGGCAAGTGTCGGGGAGCTGTTTTTT,CASRQSVSPASVGELFF
NA,NA,TRBV15,TRBJ2-3,15,TGTGCCACCAGCAGTCTATGGGCCCGGAGGGATACGCAGTATTTT,CATSSLWARRDTQYF
NA,NA,TRBV7-2,TRBJ2-2,16,TGTGCCAGCAGCCGGGGTCCGACGGCGAACACCGGGGAGCTGTTTTTT,CASSRGPTANTGELFF